The 13 T cell receptor beta chains in this list originate from one sample, sequenced in a study of shared clonotypes between healthy human individuals. Using immunoSEQ multiplex PCR, the repertoire was profiled, and TCRdb retains in-frame clones only, with some absent. The sample has a few million clones, approximately 95% seen once. The sample was naive CD4+ T cells from PBMCs. As for subset: CD45RA+ positively selected. These receptors originate from a man between 18 and 29 years old in good health. Some clones in this sample may be carry-over from other donors' samples.

This chain joins TRBV7-2 and TRBJ1-1; unclear D gene. Germline CDR1 SGHTA, CDR2 FQGNSA. V lost 1 base, J lost 1 base, and 10 bases lay in between. The CDR3 is 15 amino acids. As DNA, the CDR3 is TGTGCCAGCAGCTTAGGGTCCAGCTGGAACACTGAAGCTTTCTTT. It encodes CASSLGSSWNTEAFF.

The V gene is TRBV5-5, the J gene TRBJ1-5, with TRBD1 matching 9 bases. CDR3 size: 18 residues. Per the germline V gene, CDR1 is SGHKS and CDR2 is YYEKEE (reference sequence). The J segment lost 5 bases and the V segment lost 3 bases, leaving 15 bases of the junction unmatched. The CDR3 sequence is CASSSRDRASLVHQPQHF. The CDR3 DNA reads as TGTGCCAGCAGCTCCCGGGACAGGGCCTCGCTGGTCCATCAGCCCCAGCATTTT.

This chain links TRBV28 with TRBJ2-7; D remains ambiguous. Germline assignment: CDR1 MDHEN and CDR2 SYDVKM. The length of the CDR3 is 14 residues. Trimming pared 6 bases from V and 2 bases from J, leaving 14 bases between. The CDR3 spells CASSYLIGAYEQYF. In DNA form, the CDR3 reads TGTGCCAGCAGCTACTTAATAGGCGCCTACGAGCAGTACTTC.

The CDR3 is CASSLAVSYEQYF. In DNA, the CDR3 is TGTGCCAGCAGCTTGGCCGTCTCCTACGAGCAGTACTTC. The V call is TRBV5-6, the J call TRBJ2-5; D is undetermined. The DNA end is a closer match to TRBJ2-7, so the J assignment may be wrong. This CDR3 has 13 amino acids. CDR1 and CDR2 from the germline V gene are SGHDT and YYEEEE.

The chain uses TRBV6-5 and TRBJ1-3; 7 nucleotides match TRBD1. Germline V lookup: CDR1 MNHEY, CDR2 SVGAGI. This CDR3 has 15 amino acids. J gave up 3 bases and V 6 bases, and 8 bases lay outside the gene matches. CDR3 nucleotides: TGTGCCAGCAGGACTGGGACAGCATATGGAAACACCATATATTTT. Residues: CASRTGTAYGNTIYF.

The J gene is TRBJ2-1, the V gene TRBV5-1; TRBD2 agrees at 11 bases. Germline V gene data show CDR1 as SGHRS and CDR2 as YFSETQ. J lost 8 bases, V lost 1 base, and 5 bases had no gene match. This CDR3 has 15 residues. CDR3 nucleotide sequence: TGCGCCAGCAGCTTGACTAGCGGGAGAGTCGATGAGCAGTTCTTC. It codes for CASSLTSGRVDEQFF.

The chain couples TRBV2 to TRBJ2-7; TRBD2 is a possible D gene (6 bases). The V end lost 6 bases, the J end lost 6 bases, and 12 bases lay between the germline ends. Germline CDR1 is SNHLY and CDR2 is FYNNEI. The CDR3 runs to 12 residues. In DNA, the CDR3 is TGTGCCAGCAGCGACACCGGGGGCGAGCAGTACTTC. Translated, it gives CASSDTGGEQYF.

This chain connects TRBV6-1 to TRBJ1-1; D unclear. V lost 2 bases and J 4 bases, leaving 14 bases between the germline ends. Germline CDR1 reads MNHNS; CDR2 reads SASEGT. This CDR3 is built from 15 residues. This CDR3 reads CASSETVVGGTEAFF. CDR3 coding DNA: TGTGCCAGCAGTGAAACTGTGGTAGGCGGCACTGAAGCTTTCTTT.

The chain carries TRBV19 and TRBJ1-2; maybe TRBD1 (6 bases). Germline CDR1 is LNHDA and CDR2 is SQIVND (reference sequence). Trimming stripped 1 base from V and 4 bases from J, with 13 bases between. This CDR3 region has 15 residues. The CDR3 DNA reads as TGTGCCAGTAGTATAGGCGGCAGGGGACTCTATGGCTACACCTTC. Amino acids: CASSIGGRGLYGYTF.

The chain carries TRBV27 and TRBJ2-1; 8 nucleotides align to TRBD2. This CDR3 has 15 residues. The V gene's germline CDR1 is MNHEY and CDR2 SMNVEV (reference sequence). The trim removed 6 bases at V and 3 bases at J, leaving 7 bases unmatched. CDR3 residues: CASSPGLAYYNEQFF. The CDR3 nucleotides are TGTGCCAGCAGCCCCGGACTAGCCTACTACAATGAGCAGTTCTTC.

The chain recombines TRBV27 with TRBJ2-1; D might be TRBD2 (6 bases). CDR1 MNHEY and CDR2 SMNVEV come from the germline V gene (reference sequence). The length of the CDR3 is 17 residues. The ends were cut back, 5 bases at V and 4 bases at J, with 21 bases in the middle. The CDR3 coding sequence is TGTGCCAGCAGTATCAGCTTGGGGACTGCCTCGTACAATGAGCAGTTCTTC. This gives the protein CASSISLGTASYNEQFF.

This chain links TRBV19 with TRBJ2-2; 8 bases align to TRBD2. J lost 8 bases, V lost 3 bases, and 11 bases had no gene match. The V gene's germline CDR1 is LNHDA and CDR2 SQIVND (reference sequence). This CDR3 is built from 16 residues. As DNA, the CDR3 is TGTGCCAGTAGTATTTTAACAACTAGCGGCTCTGGGGAGCTGTTTTTT. Encoded protein: CASSILTTSGSGELFF.

This clone is a singleton in its sample. The identical CDR3 is also encoded by other nucleotide sequences in the sample. The chain carries TRBV30 and TRBJ2-5, with D perhaps matching TRBD1 (5 bases). The better agreement between TRBJ2-7 and the DNA end casts doubt on the J call. This CDR3 contains 12 residues. The germline V gene encodes CDR1 GTSNPN and CDR2 SVGIG (reference sequence). The DNA of the CDR3 is TGTGCCTGGAGTACAGGTACCTACGAGCAGTACTTC. Its translation is CAWSTGTYEQYF.